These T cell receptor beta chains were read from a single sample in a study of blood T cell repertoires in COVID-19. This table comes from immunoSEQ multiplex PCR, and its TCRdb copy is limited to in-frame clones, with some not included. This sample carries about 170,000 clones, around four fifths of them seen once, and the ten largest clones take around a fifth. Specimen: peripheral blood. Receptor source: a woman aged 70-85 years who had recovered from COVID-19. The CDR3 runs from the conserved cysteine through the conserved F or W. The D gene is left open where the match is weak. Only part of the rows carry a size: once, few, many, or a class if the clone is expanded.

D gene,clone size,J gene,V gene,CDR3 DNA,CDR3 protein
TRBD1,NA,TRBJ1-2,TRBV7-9,TGTGCCAGCACCACGGGACAGCGCGTCTATGGCTACACCTTC,CASTTGQRVYGYTF
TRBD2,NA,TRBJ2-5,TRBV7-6,TGTGCCAGCAGCTTAGGTGGGCGGGAGTCGGGAGAGACCCAGTACTTC,CASSLGGRESGETQYF
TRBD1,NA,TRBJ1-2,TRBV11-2,TGTGCCAGCAGCTCGGACAGGGGGAGAAAATATGGCTACACCTTC,CASSSDRGRKYGYTF
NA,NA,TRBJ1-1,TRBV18,TGTGCCAGCTCACGGCAGGGCAGGGACACTGAAGCTTTCTTT,CASSRQGRDTEAFF
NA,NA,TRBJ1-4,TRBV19,TGTGCCAGTTCGCCAACGCCGGGGCAGGGCGGGGCAACTAATGAAAAACTGTTTTTT,CASSPTPGQGGATNEKLFF
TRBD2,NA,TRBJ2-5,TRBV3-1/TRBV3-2,TGTGCCAGCAGCCAAGGTGGCGCGGGAGTTGGTCAAGAGACCCAGTACTTC,CASSQGGAGVGQETQYF
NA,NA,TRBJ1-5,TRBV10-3,TGTGCCATCAGGAAAGAAGGGGGCAATCAGCCCCAGCATTTT,CAIRKEGGNQPQHF
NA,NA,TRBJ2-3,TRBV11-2,TGTGCCAGCAGCCCCTCCGGGGGGCAGTATTTT,CASSPSGGQYF
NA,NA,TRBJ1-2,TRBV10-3,TGTGCCATCAGGCCAACGGGACTTCAATATGGCTACACCTTC,CAIRPTGLQYGYTF
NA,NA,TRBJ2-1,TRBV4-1,TGCGCCAGCAGCCAAGCTGGCGGGGCCTACAATGAGCAGTTCTTC,CASSQAGGAYNEQFF
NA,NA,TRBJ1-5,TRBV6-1,TGTGCCAGCAGTGAAACCGGGTCTCAGCCCCAGCATTTT,CASSETGSQPQHF
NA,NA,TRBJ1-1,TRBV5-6,TGTGCCAGCAGCTTGGGGGTTTCGGGCACTGAAGCTTTCTTT,CASSLGVSGTEAFF
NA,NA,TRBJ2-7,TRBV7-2,TGTGCCAGCAGCCGCCCCAGGGCTTACGAGCAGTACTTC,CASSRPRAYEQYF
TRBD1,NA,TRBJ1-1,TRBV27,TGTGCCAGCAGTCCCGCCCCGACAGGGAATACTGAAGCTTTCTTT,CASSPAPTGNTEAFF
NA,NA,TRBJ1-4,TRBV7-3,TGTGCCAGCAGCCCAAGCGCAACTAATGAAAAACTGTTTTTT,CASSPSATNEKLFF
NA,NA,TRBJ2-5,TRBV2,TGTGCCAGCTCCCGGGGGACCCAAGAGACCCAGTACTTC,CASSRGTQETQYF
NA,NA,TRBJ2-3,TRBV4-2,TGTGCCAGCAGCAAAGGACCGCCGGCGGCAGATACGCAGTATTTT,CASSKGPPAADTQYF
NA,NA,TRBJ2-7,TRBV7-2,TGTGCCAGCAGCCCCCGGCGGGCTAAGATCTACGAGCAGTACTTC,CASSPRRAKIYEQYF
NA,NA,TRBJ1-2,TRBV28,TGTGCCAGCAGGGTCCCCCCAAGGGAGGGCTACACCTTC,CASRVPPREGYTF
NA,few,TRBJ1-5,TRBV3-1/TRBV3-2,TGTGCCAGCAGCCAGCTATCAGGGTACGGACAGCCCCAGCATTTT,CASSQLSGYGQPQHF
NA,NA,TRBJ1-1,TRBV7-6,TGTGCCAGCAGCCCCCATGGAGGCCCTTACACTGAAGCTTTCTTT,CASSPHGGPYTEAFF
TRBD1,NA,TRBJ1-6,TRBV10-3,TGTGCCAACCAGGGACAGTATGATTCACCCCTCCACTTT,CANQGQYDSPLHF
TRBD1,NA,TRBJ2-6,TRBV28,TGTGCCAGCAGTTCCGCAGCTGCCCACAGGGGGCCAAGCTCTGGGGCCAACGTCCTGACTTTC,CASSSAAAHRGPSSGANVLTF
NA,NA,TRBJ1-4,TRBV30,TGTGCCCCCGGGCCGGGAGGGTGTGATGAAAAACTGTTTTTT,CAPGPGGCDEKLFF
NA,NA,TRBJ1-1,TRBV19,TGTGCCAGTAGTATGGGAGTGGACACTGAAGCTTTCTTT,CASSMGVDTEAFF
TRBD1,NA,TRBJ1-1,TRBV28,TGTGCCAGCAGTTTATTGTGGACAGGGAACACTGAAGCTTTCTTT,CASSLLWTGNTEAFF
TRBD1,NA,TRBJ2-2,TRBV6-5,TGTGCCAGCAGCCTCTACAGGGGTGGTGGCGGGGAGCTGTTTTTT,CASSLYRGGGGELFF
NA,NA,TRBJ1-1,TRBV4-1,TGCGCCAGCAGCCCGAGGGAGGGGAACACTGAAGCTTTCTTT,CASSPREGNTEAFF
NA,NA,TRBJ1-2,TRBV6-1,TGTGCCAGCAGTGAAGGGGGGGGCGGCTATGGCTACACCTTC,CASSEGGGGYGYTF
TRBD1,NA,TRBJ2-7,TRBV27,TGTGCCAGCAGTTTCTGGACAGGGAACGAGCAGTACTTC,CASSFWTGNEQYF
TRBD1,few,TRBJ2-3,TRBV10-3,TGTGCCATCAGCCCGGACAGGAGCGCAGATACGCAGTATTTT,CAISPDRSADTQYF
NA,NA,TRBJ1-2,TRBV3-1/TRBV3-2,TGTGCCAGCAGCCAAGATGTGAACAGACCATATGGCTACACCTTC,CASSQDVNRPYGYTF
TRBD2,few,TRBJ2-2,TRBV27,TGTGCCAGTAGTATCTCGGGGGGGAGCACCGGGGAGCTGTTTTTT,CASSISGGSTGELFF
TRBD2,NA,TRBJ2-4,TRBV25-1,TGTGCCAGCAGCCCCGGGCTAGCGGGAGGGCCTGGAAACATTCAGTACTTC,CASSPGLAGGPGNIQYF
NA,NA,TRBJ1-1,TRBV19,TGTGCCAGTAGTACCCAGGGGAACACTGAAGCTTTCTTT,CASSTQGNTEAFF
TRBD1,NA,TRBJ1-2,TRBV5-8,TGTGCCAGCAGATTAACAGGGGACTATGGCTACACCTTC,CASRLTGDYGYTF
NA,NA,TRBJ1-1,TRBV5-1,TGCGCCAGCAGCTTGGGTGGGAGGGCTGAAGCTTTCTTT,CASSLGGRAEAFF